The 24 T cell receptor beta chains below were found in one sample sequenced in a study of patients and donors after allogeneic stem cell transplantation. TCRdb redid the calling of the RT-PCR reads with MiXCR, one entry per CDR3 protein. In the table there are over 400,000 distinct CDR3 sequences, about a sixth of which are singletons. Sequenced input: blood, either unsorted or a sorted T cell fraction (not recorded which). The receptors derive from a human donor who was either an allogeneic HSCT recipient or a stem cell or donor lymphocyte infusion donor (not recorded which). It is not recorded whose cells these are; they may come from a transplant donor.

V and J are TRBV28 and TRBJ1-1; D is unresolved. Germline V gene lookup returns CDR1 MDHEN and CDR2 SYDVKM. There are 11 residues in the CDR3. V was shortened by 6 bases and J by 4 bases, with 6 bases between the two germline ends. The CDR3 reads CASRQITEAFF. CDR3 sequence (DNA): TGTGCCAGCAGGCAGATCACTGAAGCTTTCTTT.

This clonotype occurred a few times. The V call is TRBV9, the J call TRBJ1-1; D not resolved. The CDR3 runs 14 residues. Trimming took off 0 bases at V and 4 bases at J, with 10 bases between the two ends. Germline CDR1 is SGDLS and CDR2 is YYNGEE. CDR3 residues: CASSVGGAGTEAFF. In DNA, the CDR3 is TGTGCCAGCAGCGTAGGCGGCGCCGGCACTGAAGCTTTCTTT.

This clonotype was detected only a few times. The chain carries TRBV10-3 and TRBJ1-2; 9 bases agree with TRBD1. The V and J ends lost 3 bases and 4 bases, in that order; junction bases with no gene match: 12. The CDR3 is 17 residues long. Per the germline V gene, CDR1 is ENHRY and CDR2 is SYGVKD. The CDR3 spells CAISELWNRGRGYGYTF. CDR3 DNA: TGTGCCATCAGTGAATTGTGGAACAGGGGGCGCGGCTATGGCTACACCTTC.

This clonotype was picked up a small number of times. The V gene is TRBV7-3, the J gene TRBJ1-2; 8 positions match TRBD1. The germline V gene encodes CDR1 SGHTA and CDR2 FQGTGA. V lost 5 bases to trimming and J lost 6 bases; unmatched junction nucleotides: 8. This CDR3 has 14 residues. The DNA for the CDR3 is TGTGCCAGCAGCACGACAGGGGCGCCCCATGGCTACACCTTC. As protein: CASSTTGAPHGYTF.

This clonotype was seen a few times. This sequence joins TRBV11-2 and TRBJ2-5; TRBD2 agrees at 10 bases. CDR3 length: 15 residues. V lost 7 bases and J lost 1; bases outside the gene matches: 6. The germline CDR1 and CDR2 sequences are SGHAT and FQNNGV. CDR3 DNA sequence: TGTGCCAGCATGCCTAGCGGGGGAGGCCAAGAGACCCAGTACTTC. Translation gives CASMPSGGGQETQYF. Drawing the rest from reference TRBV11-2 and TRBJ2-5, the complete variable domain is EAGVAQSPRYKIIEKRQSVAFWCNPISGHATLYWYQQILGQGPKLLIQFQNNGVVDDSQLPKDRFSAERLKGVDSTLKIQPAKLEDSAVYLCASMPSGGGQETQYFGPGTRLLVL.

This clonotype was detected only a few times. The rearrangement uses TRBV12-3 or TRBV12-4 and TRBJ1-5; the match to TRBD1 covers 11 bases. The CDR3 has 13 amino acids. Unmatched junction bases numbered 2, after V lost 7 bases and J lost 6 bases. CDR3 sequence reads: CASIGTGGQPQHF. In DNA form, the CDR3 reads TGTGCCAGCATTGGGACAGGGGGTCAGCCCCAGCATTTT.

The chain links TRBV25-1 to TRBJ2-3; a weak D match, TRBD2 (5 bases). Germline V lookup: CDR1 MGHDK, CDR2 SYGVNS. Trimming stripped 4 bases from V and 6 bases from J, with 8 bases between. CDR3 length equals 12 residues. The CDR3 here is CASSGGWDTQYF. The DNA for the CDR3 is TGTGCCAGCAGTGGAGGGTGGGATACGCAGTATTTT.

The chain recombines TRBV5-1 with TRBJ1-1; maybe TRBD1 (5 bases). The length of the CDR3 is 14 residues. V shed 0 bases and J shed 5 bases, with 11 bases lying between them. Per germline, CDR1 SGHRS and CDR2 YFSETQ. The CDR3 DNA reads TGCGCCAGCAGCTTGGACAGGCCGGGTACTGAAGCTTTCTTT. It is translated as CASSLDRPGTEAFF.

There are a few counts of this clonotype. The rearrangement uses TRBV5-1 and TRBJ2-1, with 10 bases fitting TRBD2. In germline, CDR1 is SGHRS, CDR2 YFSETQ. This CDR3 region has 15 residues. Germline trimming cut 1 base from V and 10 bases from J; bases unmatched to any gene: 8. The CDR3 sequence is CASSLTSGDRGEQFF. In DNA, the CDR3 is TGCGCCAGCAGCTTGACTAGCGGGGATCGGGGGGAGCAGTTCTTC. Drawing the rest from reference TRBV5-1 and TRBJ2-1, the complete variable domain is KAGVTQTPRYLIKTRGQQVTLSCSPISGHRSVSWYQQTPGQGLQFLFEYFSETQRNKGNFPGRFSGRQFSNSRSEMNVSTLELGDSALYLCASSLTSGDRGEQFFGPGTRLTVL.

This clonotype showed up just a few times. The rearrangement uses TRBV9 and TRBJ2-1; no reliable D call. The germline V gene encodes CDR1 SGDLS and CDR2 YYNGEE. The CDR3 contains 12 residues. V lost 2 bases and J 7 bases, leaving 7 bases between the germline ends. Written as DNA, the CDR3 is TGTGCCAGCAGCGTCTTATTTAATGAGCAGTTCTTC. This translates into CASSVLFNEQFF.

The J gene is TRBJ1-1, the V gene TRBV5-1; a weak D match, TRBD1 (6 bases). Trimming removed 7 bases from V and 2 bases from J, with 15 bases in between. The CDR3 extends over 14 amino acids. Germline loops: CDR1 SGHRS, CDR2 YFSETQ. The chain's CDR3 is CASGLGGANTEAFF. The CDR3 nucleotides read TGCGCCAGCGGCCTGGGGGGGGCAAACACTGAAGCTTTCTTT.

This clonotype was observed a single time. The chain couples TRBV7-9 to TRBJ2-5; D is perhaps TRBD1 (6 bases). CDR1 SEHNR and CDR2 FQNEAQ come from the germline V gene (reference sequence). The CDR3 is 14 residues long. V lost 6 bases, J lost 5 bases, and 16 bases lay in between. DNA for the CDR3: TGTGCCAGCAGGCAAAGTTCAGGGGCGGAGACCCAGTACTTC. Its translation is CASRQSSGAETQYF.

This clonotype turned up a few times. The chain uses TRBV4-1 and TRBJ1-2; D is unresolved. In germline, CDR1 is MGHRA, CDR2 YSYEKL. The CDR3 totals 14 residues. The V and J ends lost 1 base and 0 bases respectively, with 6 bases between them. The CDR3 DNA reads TGCGCCAGCAGCCAAGTCGCGGCTAACTATGGCTACACCTTC. This translates into CASSQVAANYGYTF.

This chain joins TRBV24-1 and TRBJ2-1; tentative D call: TRBD1 (5 bases). Looked up from germline, CDR1 is KGHDR and CDR2 is SFDVKD. Deletions cut 5 bases from V and 5 bases from J, with 9 bases between. This CDR3 spans 13 amino acids. CDR3: CATSAQVNNEQFF. Written as DNA, the CDR3 is TGTGCCACCAGTGCACAGGTTAACAATGAGCAGTTCTTC.

This clonotype was counted only a few times. The chain joins TRBV10-3 to TRBJ2-1; 14 nucleotides agree with TRBD2. V gave up 8 bases and J gave up 9 bases; unmatched junction bases: 9. The CDR3 has 15 amino acids. CDR1 ENHRY and CDR2 SYGVKD come from the germline V gene. CDR3 region: CAISKGLAGAVEQFF. The CDR3, as DNA: TGTGCCATCTCCAAGGGACTAGCGGGGGCGGTTGAGCAGTTCTTC.

The chain links TRBV27 to TRBJ1-1; maybe TRBD1 (6 bases). CDR1 and CDR2 (germline): MNHEY, SMNVEV (reference sequence). Trimming cost V 3 bases and J 2 bases, with 13 bases left between them. The CDR3 length is 15 residues. CDR3 amino acids: CASSFQGRKNTEAFF. The CDR3 DNA reads TGTGCCAGCAGTTTCCAGGGGAGGAAAAACACTGAAGCTTTCTTT.

V is TRBV29-1 and J is TRBJ2-1; D gene uncertain. Germline lookup yields CDR1 SQVTM and CDR2 ANQGSEA. V was clipped by 2 bases and J by 8 bases, with 10 bases between them. The CDR3 consists of 12 residues. For the CDR3, the DNA is TGCAGCGTTGAAACCTCTCGGGATGAGCAGTTCTTC. This gives the protein CSVETSRDEQFF.

A few counts support this clonotype. The chain joins TRBV12-3 or TRBV12-4 to TRBJ2-2; 7 bases align to TRBD1. V lost 7 bases, J lost 1 base, and 6 bases stayed unmatched. The CDR3 runs 15 residues. The CDR3, as DNA: TGTGCCAGCACCCCTCGGACAGGGAACACCGGGGAGCTGTTTTTT. Its protein is CASTPRTGNTGELFF.

The chain employs TRBV10-3 and TRBJ1-1; D is unresolved. The V and J ends lost 1 base and 9 bases respectively, with 15 bases between them. This CDR3 is 14 amino acids long. Germline V CDR1 and CDR2: ENHRY, SYGVKD. CDR3 loop: CAISEFFEEPQAFF. In DNA, the CDR3 is TGTGCCATCAGTGAGTTTTTTGAGGAACCTCAAGCTTTCTTT.

This chain joins TRBV7-9 and TRBJ2-7; D remains unclear. Between the trimmed V and J ends, which lost 5 bases and 2 bases, there was a span of 13 bases. Germline V gene sequence: CDR1 SEHNR, CDR2 FQNEAQ (reference sequence). This CDR3 has 14 residues. CDR3 protein: CASSPDHRTYEQYF. The CDR3 DNA follows: TGTGCCAGCAGCCCCGACCACCGCACCTACGAGCAGTACTTC.

This clonotype showed up just a few times. The rearrangement uses TRBV29-1 and TRBJ1-3; 8 bases match TRBD1. Trimming cost V 5 bases and J 0 bases; bases outside gene matches: 6. The CDR3 loop spans 15 amino acids. CDR1 SQVTM and CDR2 ANQGSEA come from the germline V gene. The CDR3 protein is CSVLGQAASGNTIYF. CDR3 nucleotides: TGCAGCGTTTTGGGACAGGCGGCCTCTGGAAACACCATATATTTT.

This clonotype was seen only a few times. The chain carries TRBV5-1 and TRBJ2-3; a possible D gene is TRBD2 (5 bases). Germline loops: CDR1 SGHRS, CDR2 YFSETQ. Trimming took off 6 bases at V and 2 bases at J, with 13 bases between the two ends. There are 14 residues in the CDR3. CDR3 region: CASTISGITDTQYF. For the CDR3, the DNA is TGCGCCAGCACCATTTCCGGGATCACAGATACGCAGTATTTT. The full variable domain, its missing parts supplied by reference TRBV5-1 and TRBJ2-3, is KAGVTQTPRYLIKTRGQQVTLSCSPISGHRSVSWYQQTPGQGLQFLFEYFSETQRNKGNFPGRFSGRQFSNSRSEMNVSTLELGDSALYLCASTISGITDTQYFGPGTRLTVL.

This clonotype was picked up many times. V gene TRBV4-3 combines with J gene TRBJ2-5, with 9 bases aligning to TRBD1. The CDR3 length is 17 residues. V was clipped by 0 bases and J by 5 bases; unmatched bases: 10. Germline V gene lookup returns CDR1 LGHNA and CDR2 YSLEER. The CDR3 DNA follows: TGCGCCAGCAGCCAAGAGATAGGGGACAGGGAGGGGGAGACCCAGTACTTC. It codes for CASSQEIGDREGETQYF.

This clonotype was recorded a few times. The chain couples TRBV20-1 to TRBJ2-1; 9 nucleotides agree with TRBD2. The V and J ends lost 0 bases and 5 bases, in that order; junction bases with no gene match: 5. Germline-derived CDR1 and CDR2 are DFQATT and SNEGSKA (reference sequence). The CDR3 is 15 amino acids. In nucleotides, the CDR3 is TGCAGTGCTAGAGATCGCGCGGGAGGGAACAATGAGCAGTTCTTC. Translated, it gives CSARDRAGGNNEQFF.